This T cell receptor beta chain was recorded in a study of T-cell memory formation after mild COVID-19. General study findings and limits: What remained unconfirmed was the SARS-CoV-2 specificity of second-wave clones peaking on day 37.

This clonotype was seen a few times. Its antigen is not known. In TCRdb, the 5' RACE reads were re-called with MiXCR into one record per CDR3 protein. This sample has about 270,000 distinct CDR3 sequences, with 16% found just once. V was clipped by 3 bases and J by 1 base, with 4 bases between them. Germline V gives CDR1 LNHDA, CDR2 SQIVND (reference sequence). This CDR3 is built from 13 residues. The chain has TRBV19 and TRBJ1-5; D is undetermined. Source material: PBMCs or a T cell subset sorted from them (not recorded which). The TCR originated in a man aged 18 to 29 who had mild COVID-19 (a few samples of this study predate the infection). Cell type and time point are not known. The CDR3 nucleotides read TGTGCCAGTAGTATCCAAAGCAATCAGCCCCAGCATTTT. Its translation is CASSIQSNQPQHF.